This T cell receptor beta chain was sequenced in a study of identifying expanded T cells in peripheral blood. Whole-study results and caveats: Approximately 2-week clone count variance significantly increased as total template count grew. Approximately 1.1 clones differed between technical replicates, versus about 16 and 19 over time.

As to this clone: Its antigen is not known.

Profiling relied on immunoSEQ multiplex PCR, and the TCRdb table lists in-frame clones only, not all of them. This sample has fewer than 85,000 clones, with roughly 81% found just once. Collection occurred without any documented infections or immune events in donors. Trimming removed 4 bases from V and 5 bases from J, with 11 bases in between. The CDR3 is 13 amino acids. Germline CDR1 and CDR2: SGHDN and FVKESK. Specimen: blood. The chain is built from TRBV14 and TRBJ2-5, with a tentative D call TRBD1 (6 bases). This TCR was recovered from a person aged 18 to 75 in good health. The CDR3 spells CASSPRGLETQYF. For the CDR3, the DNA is TGTGCCAGCAGCCCCAGGGGCCTGGAGACCCAGTACTTC.